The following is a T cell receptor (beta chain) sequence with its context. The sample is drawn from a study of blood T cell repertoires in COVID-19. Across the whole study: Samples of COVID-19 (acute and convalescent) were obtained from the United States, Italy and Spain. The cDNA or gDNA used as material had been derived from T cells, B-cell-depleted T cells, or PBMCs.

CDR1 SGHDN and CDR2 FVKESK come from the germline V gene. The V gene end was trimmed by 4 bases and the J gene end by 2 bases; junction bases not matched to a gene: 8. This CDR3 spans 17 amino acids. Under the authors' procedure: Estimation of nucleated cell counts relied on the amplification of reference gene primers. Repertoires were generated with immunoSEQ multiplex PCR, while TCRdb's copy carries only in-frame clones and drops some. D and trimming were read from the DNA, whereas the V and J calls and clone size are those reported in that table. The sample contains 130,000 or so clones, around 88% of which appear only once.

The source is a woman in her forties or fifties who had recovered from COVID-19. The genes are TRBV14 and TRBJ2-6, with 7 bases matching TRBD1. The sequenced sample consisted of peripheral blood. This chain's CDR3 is CASSPRQGRAGANVLTF. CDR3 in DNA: TGTGCCAGCAGCCCCCGACAGGGTAGGGCTGGGGCCAACGTCCTGACTTTC. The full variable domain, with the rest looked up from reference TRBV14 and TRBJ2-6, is EAGVTQFPSHSVIEKGQTVTLRCDPISGHDNLYWYRRVMGKEIKFLLHFVKESKQDESGMPNNRFLAERTGGTYSTLKVQPAELEDSGVYFCASSPRQGRAGANVLTFGAGSRLTVL.